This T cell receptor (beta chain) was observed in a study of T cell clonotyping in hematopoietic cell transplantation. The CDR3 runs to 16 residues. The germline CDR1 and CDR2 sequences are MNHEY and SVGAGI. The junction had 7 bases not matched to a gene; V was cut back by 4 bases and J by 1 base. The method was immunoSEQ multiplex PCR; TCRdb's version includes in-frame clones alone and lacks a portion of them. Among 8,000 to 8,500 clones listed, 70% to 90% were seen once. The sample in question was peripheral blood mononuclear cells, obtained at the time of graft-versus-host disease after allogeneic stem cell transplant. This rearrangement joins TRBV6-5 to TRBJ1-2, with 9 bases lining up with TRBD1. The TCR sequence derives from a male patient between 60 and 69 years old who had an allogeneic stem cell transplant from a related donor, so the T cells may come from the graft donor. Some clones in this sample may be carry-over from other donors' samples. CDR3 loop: CASSSPRTGDNYGYTF. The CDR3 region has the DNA TGTGCCAGCAGTTCACCCCGGACAGGGGATAACTATGGCTACACCTTC.